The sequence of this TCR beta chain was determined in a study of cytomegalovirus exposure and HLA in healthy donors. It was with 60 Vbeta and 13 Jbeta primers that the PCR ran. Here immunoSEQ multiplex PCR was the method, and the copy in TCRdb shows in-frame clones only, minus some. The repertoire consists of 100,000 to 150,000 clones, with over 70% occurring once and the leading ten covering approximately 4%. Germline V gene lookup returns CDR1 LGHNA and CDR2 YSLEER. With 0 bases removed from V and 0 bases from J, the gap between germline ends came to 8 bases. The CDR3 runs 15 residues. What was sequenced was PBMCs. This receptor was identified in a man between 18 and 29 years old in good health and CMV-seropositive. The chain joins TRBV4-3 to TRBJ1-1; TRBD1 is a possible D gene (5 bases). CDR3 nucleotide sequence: TGCGCCAGCAGCCAAGATCCAGGGTTGAACACTGAAGCTTTCTTT. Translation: CASSQDPGLNTEAFF.